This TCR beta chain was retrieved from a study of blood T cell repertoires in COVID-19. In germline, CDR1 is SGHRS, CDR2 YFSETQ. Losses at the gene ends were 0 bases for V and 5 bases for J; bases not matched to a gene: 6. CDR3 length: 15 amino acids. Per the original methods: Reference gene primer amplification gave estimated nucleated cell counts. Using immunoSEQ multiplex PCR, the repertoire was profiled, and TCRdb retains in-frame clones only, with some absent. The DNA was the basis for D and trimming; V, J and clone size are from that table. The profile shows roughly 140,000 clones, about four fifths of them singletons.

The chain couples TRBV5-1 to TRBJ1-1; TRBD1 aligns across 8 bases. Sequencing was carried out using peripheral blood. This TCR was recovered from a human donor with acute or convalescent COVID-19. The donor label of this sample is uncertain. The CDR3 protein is CASSLGAQGGTEAFF. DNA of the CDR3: TGCGCCAGCAGCTTGGGAGCACAGGGGGGAACTGAAGCTTTCTTT.